The rows below give T cell receptor beta chains drawn from one sample of a study of cytotoxic CD8 clonotypes in ibrutinib-treated CLL. Repertoires were generated with immunoSEQ multiplex PCR, while TCRdb's copy carries only in-frame clones and drops some. The data hold about 140,000 clones, with around 82% observed a single time. The specimen was PBMCs, collected after 36 months of ibrutinib treatment. These receptors were collected from a human donor with chronic lymphocytic leukemia. CDR3s include the opening cysteine and the closing phenylalanine or tryptophan. Each record gives: clone size, J gene, D gene, V gene, CDR3 protein, CDR3 DNA. A D gene is named only where the DNA matches it firmly. The size of a clone is reported for some rows only, either as once, few or many, or as a class for expanded clones.

>NA|TRBJ1-3|TRBD1|TRBV4-1
CASSQETTGVGGNTIYF
TGCGCCAGCAGCCAAGAAACGACAGGGGTCGGTGGAAACACCATATATTTT
>many|TRBJ2-7|NA|TRBV5-1
CASSLGAGRPSEQYF
TGCGCCAGCAGCTTGGGGGCAGGGCGACCCTCCGAGCAGTACTTC
>NA|TRBJ2-7|TRBD1|TRBV19
CASSSRDSSYEQYF
TGTGCCAGTAGTAGCCGGGACAGCTCCTACGAGCAGTACTTC
>NA|TRBJ1-1|NA|TRBV7-9
CAIEQGNTEAFF
TGTGCCATCGAACAGGGGAACACTGAAGCTTTCTTT
>NA|TRBJ1-5|NA|TRBV9
CASSVDLTGQQPQHF
TGTGCCAGCAGCGTAGATTTGACAGGTCAGCAGCCCCAGCATTTT
>NA|TRBJ2-5|TRBD2|TRBV6-5
CASSSGLPQETQYF
TGTGCCAGCAGTTCGGGACTACCACAAGAGACCCAGTACTTC
>few|TRBJ1-1|NA|TRBV5-1
CASSLQGFLNTEAFF
TGCGCCAGCAGCTTGCAGGGGTTTTTGAACACTGAAGCTTTCTTT
>NA|TRBJ2-7|NA|TRBV2
CASSAAGSVNEQYF
TGTGCCAGCAGTGCAGCCGGGTCTGTCAACGAGCAGTACTTC
>NA|TRBJ2-3|TRBD2|TRBV7-6
CASSLWAGGLSGIPDTQYF
TGTGCCAGCAGCTTATGGGCGGGGGGCCTCAGCGGGATCCCAGATACGCAGTATTTT
>NA|TRBJ2-5|NA|TRBV5-1
CASSYIGVWETQYF
TGCGCCAGCAGCTACATTGGGGTTTGGGAGACCCAGTACTTC
>NA|TRBJ2-2|TRBD2|TRBV7-9
CASSLPGTSGFTGELFF
TGTGCCAGCAGTTTACCCGGGACTAGCGGATTTACCGGGGAGCTGTTTTTT
>NA|TRBJ2-7|NA|TRBV2
CASTITGLDEQYF
TGTGCCAGCACTATAACAGGGCTGGACGAGCAGTACTTC
>NA|TRBJ1-2|NA|TRBV19
CASGTYGYTF
TGTGCCAGTGGGACCTATGGCTACACCTTC
>NA|TRBJ1-5|NA|TRBV16
CASSQVYSNQPQHF
TGTGCCAGCAGCCAAGTTTATAGCAATCAGCCCCAGCATTTT
>NA|TRBJ1-3|NA|TRBV6-1
CASIRDGLGNTIYF
TGTGCCAGCATCCGGGATGGTCTTGGAAACACCATATATTTT
>NA|TRBJ1-1|NA|TRBV2
CASSEQGKNTEAFF
TGTGCCAGCAGTGAACAGGGGAAGAACACTGAAGCTTTCTTT
>NA|TRBJ2-7|TRBD1|TRBV11-2
CASSLVVVWGQGPSYEQYF
TGTGCCAGCAGCTTAGTCGTGGTTTGGGGACAGGGGCCTTCCTACGAGCAGTACTTC
>NA|TRBJ2-7|TRBD1|TRBV27
CASSRRQGSMSYEQYF
TGTGCCAGCAGTAGACGACAGGGGAGCATGTCCTACGAGCAGTACTTC
>NA|TRBJ2-1|NA|TRBV5-1
CATLPAPGRILRRGDNEQFF
TGCGCCACCCTACCAGCCCCGGGACGGATATTGCGTCGGGGCGACAATGAGCAGTTCTTC
>NA|TRBJ1-6|TRBD1|TRBV30
CAWSGQGMGSPLHF
TGTGCCTGGAGTGGACAGGGGATGGGATCACCCCTCCACTTT
>few|TRBJ2-2|NA|TRBV9
CASSVDGTTNTGELFF
TGTGCCAGCAGCGTAGACGGGACAACGAACACCGGGGAGCTGTTTTTT
>few|TRBJ1-6|NA|TRBV5-8
CASSSGGWYGSPLHF
TGTGCCAGCAGCTCCGGCGGGTGGTATGGTTCACCCCTCCACTTT
>NA|TRBJ2-7|TRBD2|TRBV7-8
CASSPGLAGGWSYEQYF
TGTGCCAGCAGCCCGGGACTAGCGGGAGGGTGGTCCTACGAGCAGTACTTC
>NA|TRBJ2-1|NA|TRBV2
CASRTQGYVPNEQFF
TGTGCCAGCAGGACTCAGGGTTACGTGCCCAATGAGCAGTTCTTC
>few|TRBJ2-7|NA|TRBV19
CASSIWDPYYEQYF
TGTGCCAGTAGTATTTGGGACCCCTACTACGAGCAGTACTTC
>few|TRBJ1-6|NA|TRBV21-1
CASSRQGLFSPLHF
TGTGCCAGCAGCAGACAGGGTTTGTTCTCACCCCTCCACTTT
>NA|TRBJ1-1|TRBD1|TRBV2
CASSGGPGQGSTEAFF
TGTGCCAGCAGTGGAGGGCCGGGACAGGGATCCACTGAAGCTTTCTTT
>NA|TRBJ2-7|NA|TRBV30
CAWSRGYEQYF
TGTGCCTGGAGTCGGGGCTACGAGCAGTACTTC
>NA|TRBJ2-6|NA|TRBV7-3
CASSPQTSTGANVLTF
TGTGCCAGCAGCCCACAGACCTCGACTGGGGCCAACGTCCTGACTTTC
>NA|TRBJ2-7|NA|TRBV30
CAWNDGVGAYEQYF
TGTGCCTGGAATGATGGGGTGGGGGCCTACGAGCAGTACTTC
>NA|TRBJ1-2|NA|TRBV6-1
CASSEADQLLDRVIANYGYTF
TGTGCCAGCAGTGAAGCGGATCAGCTTTTGGACAGAGTTATTGCTAACTATGGCTACACCTTC
>NA|TRBJ1-2|TRBD1|TRBV5-4
CASSLIQGVSGYTF
TGTGCCAGCAGCCTGATACAGGGGGTAAGTGGCTACACCTTC
>NA|TRBJ1-4|NA|TRBV7-5
CARSLLGQGGEKLFF
TGTGCCAGAAGCTTGCTGGGCCAGGGAGGTGAAAAACTGTTTTTT
>NA|TRBJ2-7|TRBD1|TRBV6-6
CASSWTGVSYEQYF
TGTGCCAGCAGTTGGACAGGTGTTTCCTACGAGCAGTACTTC
>NA|TRBJ1-5|NA|TRBV21-1
CASSKIGVRSNQPQHF
TGTGCCAGCAGCAAAATTGGTGTCCGTAGCAATCAGCCCCAGCATTTT
>NA|TRBJ1-5|TRBD1|TRBV10-2
CASSKDRVSNQPQHF
TGCGCCAGCAGTAAAGACAGGGTAAGCAATCAGCCCCAGCATTTT
>few|TRBJ2-5|NA|TRBV5-6
CASSSIAVQETQYF
TGTGCCAGCAGCTCTATAGCGGTCCAAGAGACCCAGTACTTC
>NA|TRBJ1-2|NA|TRBV21-1
CASSKGIPLSGYTF
TGTGCCAGCAGCAAAGGGATTCCTCTGAGCGGCTACACCTTC
>NA|TRBJ1-1|NA|TRBV19
CASSISENTEAFF
TGTGCCAGTAGTATATCGGAGAACACTGAAGCTTTCTTT
>NA|TRBJ2-7|NA|TRBV15
CATSRDLLARHEQYF
TGTGCCACCAGCAGAGATTTACTAGCCCGCCACGAGCAGTACTTC
>NA|TRBJ1-3|NA|TRBV11-2
CASSPRPSWGNTIYF
TGTGCCAGCAGCCCTAGACCCAGTTGGGGAAACACCATATATTTT
>NA|TRBJ1-4|NA|TRBV30
CAWSVLPIATNEKLFF
TGTGCCTGGAGTGTACTACCTATTGCAACTAATGAAAAACTGTTTTTT
>NA|TRBJ1-2|TRBD1|TRBV5-1
CASSSPGGHLYTF
TGCGCCAGCAGCTCCCCAGGGGGCCATCTCTACACCTTC
>NA|TRBJ2-2|TRBD1|TRBV11-2
CASSRDRGRLGTGELFF
TGTGCCAGCAGCCGGGACAGGGGGCGGTTGGGTACCGGGGAGCTGTTTTTT
>NA|TRBJ1-2|TRBD1|TRBV29-1
CSVTGQGFDYGYTF
TGCAGCGTAACGGGACAGGGGTTCGACTATGGCTACACCTTC
>NA|TRBJ2-5|TRBD2|TRBV28
CASSQGTSGGQETQYF
TGTGCCAGCAGTCAAGGGACTAGCGGGGGCCAAGAGACCCAGTACTTC
>NA|TRBJ1-2|NA|TRBV9
CASSNGLFYGYTF
TGTGCCAGCAGCAACGGACTCTTCTATGGCTACACCTTC
>NA|TRBJ1-4|TRBD1|TRBV25-1
CASKGQVADEKLFF
TGTGCCAGCAAAGGACAGGTAGCAGATGAAAAACTGTTTTTT
>few|TRBJ1-1|NA|TRBV30
CAWSLEFFEAFF
TGTGCCTGGAGTTTGGAGTTTTTCGAAGCTTTCTTT
>NA|TRBJ2-1|NA|TRBV6-1
CASSPGRISYNEQFF
TGTGCCAGCAGCCCGGGACGGATATCCTACAATGAGCAGTTCTTC
>NA|TRBJ2-3|TRBD2|TRBV5-6
CASTRRGRGTQYF
TGTGCCAGCACCCGACGCGGGAGGGGGACGCAGTATTTT
>NA|TRBJ1-2|NA|TRBV10-3
CAISDLEFYGYTF
TGTGCCATCAGTGATTTGGAGTTCTATGGCTACACCTTC
>NA|TRBJ2-7|TRBD1|TRBV5-1
CASSLALGQGIAEYF
TGCGCCAGCAGCTTGGCCCTTGGACAGGGGATTGCTGAGTACTTC
>NA|TRBJ1-5|TRBD1|TRBV6-5
CASSSDRKFQPQHF
TGTGCCAGCAGCTCGGACAGGAAATTTCAGCCCCAGCATTTT
>few|TRBJ1-6|NA|TRBV30
CAWTPGLLSPLHF
TGTGCCTGGACCCCAGGGCTTCTCTCACCCCTCCACTTT
>few|TRBJ1-2|NA|TRBV27
CASSLSRAGGGYTF
TGTGCCAGCAGTTTAAGTAGGGCAGGCGGTGGCTACACCTTC
>NA|TRBJ2-7|NA|TRBV6-1
CASSEGGFPYEQYF
TGTGCCAGCAGCGAGGGGGGGTTCCCCTACGAGCAGTACTTC
>NA|TRBJ1-2|TRBD1|TRBV23-1
CASSPYRGEGGWHGYTF
TGCGCCAGCAGTCCTTACAGGGGAGAGGGAGGTTGGCATGGCTACACCTTC
>NA|TRBJ2-7|TRBD1|TRBV27
CASSLRDRGWYEQYF
TGTGCCAGCAGTTTACGGGACAGGGGTTGGTACGAGCAGTACTTC